Sequencing of this TCR beta chain was carried out in a study of human T cells and chemical hapten exposure. The table lists this clonotype with many counts. In germline, CDR1 is LGHDT, CDR2 YNNKEL (reference sequence). The ends lost 0 bases at V and 8 bases at J; junction bases unmatched: 5. This CDR3 region has 15 residues. TCRdb recomputed calls from the RACE reads with MiXCR, one row per CDR3 protein. In the table there are approximately 370,000 distinct CDR3 sequences, roughly 6% of which are singletons. Time point described: pre-sensitization, week 0. This sample's treatment: therapeutic diphenylcyclopropenone sensitization with weekly scalp DPC.

The origin of this receptor is a woman aged 18 to 35 with alopecia areata. Some clones in this sample may be carry-over from other donors' samples. V and J are TRBV3-1 and TRBJ2-1; 9 bases agree with TRBD2. The sequencing here drew on whole blood, taken in connection with sensitization to the hapten diphenylcyclopropenone (DPC). The CDR3 DNA reads as TGTGCCAGCAGCCAAGAAGGTGCGGGGGGGCATGAGCAGTTCTTC. This encodes CASSQEGAGGHEQFF.